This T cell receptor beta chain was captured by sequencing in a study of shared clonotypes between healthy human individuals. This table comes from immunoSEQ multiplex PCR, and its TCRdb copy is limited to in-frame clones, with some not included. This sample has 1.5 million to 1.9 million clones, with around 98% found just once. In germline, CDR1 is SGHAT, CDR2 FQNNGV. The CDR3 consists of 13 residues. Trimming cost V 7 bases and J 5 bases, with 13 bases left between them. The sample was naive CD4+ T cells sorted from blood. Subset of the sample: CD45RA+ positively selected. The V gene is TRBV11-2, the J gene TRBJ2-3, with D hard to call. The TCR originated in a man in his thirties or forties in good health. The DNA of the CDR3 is TGTGCCAGCATCAAAGCGTCCGAAGATACGCAGTATTTT. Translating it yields CASIKASEDTQYF. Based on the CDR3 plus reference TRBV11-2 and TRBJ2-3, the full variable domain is EAGVAQSPRYKIIEKRQSVAFWCNPISGHATLYWYQQILGQGPKLLIQFQNNGVVDDSQLPKDRFSAERLKGVDSTLKIQPAKLEDSAVYLCASIKASEDTQYFGPGTRLTVL.